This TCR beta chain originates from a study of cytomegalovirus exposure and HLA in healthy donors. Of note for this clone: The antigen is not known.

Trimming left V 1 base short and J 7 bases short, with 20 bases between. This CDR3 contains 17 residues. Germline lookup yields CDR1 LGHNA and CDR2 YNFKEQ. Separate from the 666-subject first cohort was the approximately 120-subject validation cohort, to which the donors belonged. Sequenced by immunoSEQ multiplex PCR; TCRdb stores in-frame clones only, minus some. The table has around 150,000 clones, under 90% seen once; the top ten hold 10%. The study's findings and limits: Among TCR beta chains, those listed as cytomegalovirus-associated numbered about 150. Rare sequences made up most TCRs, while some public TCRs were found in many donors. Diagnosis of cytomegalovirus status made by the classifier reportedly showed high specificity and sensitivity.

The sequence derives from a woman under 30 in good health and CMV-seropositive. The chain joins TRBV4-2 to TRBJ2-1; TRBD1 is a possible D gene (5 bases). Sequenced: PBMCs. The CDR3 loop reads CASSQASGPQGGNEQFF. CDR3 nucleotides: TGTGCCAGCAGCCAAGCTTCGGGCCCCCAGGGTGGAAATGAGCAGTTCTTC.